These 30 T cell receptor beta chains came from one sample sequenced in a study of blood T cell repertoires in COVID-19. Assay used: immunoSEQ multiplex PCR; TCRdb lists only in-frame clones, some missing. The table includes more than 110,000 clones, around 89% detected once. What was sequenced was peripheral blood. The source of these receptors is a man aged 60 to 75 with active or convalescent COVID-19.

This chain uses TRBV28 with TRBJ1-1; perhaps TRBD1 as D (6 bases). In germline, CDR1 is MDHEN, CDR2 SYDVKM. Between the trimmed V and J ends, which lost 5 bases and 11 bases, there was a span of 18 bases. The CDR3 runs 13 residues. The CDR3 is CASSTRQAVLAFF. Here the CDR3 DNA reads TGTGCCAGCAGTACCCGACAGGCAGTGCTGGCTTTCTTT.

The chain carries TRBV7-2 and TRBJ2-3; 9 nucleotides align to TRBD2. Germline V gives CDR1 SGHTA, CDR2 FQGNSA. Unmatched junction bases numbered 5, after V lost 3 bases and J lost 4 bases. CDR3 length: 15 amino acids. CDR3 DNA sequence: TGTGCCAGCAGCTTCTCTAGCGGGAATTCAGATACGCAGTATTTT. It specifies CASSFSSGNSDTQYF. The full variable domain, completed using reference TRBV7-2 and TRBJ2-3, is GAGVSQSPSNKVTEKGKDVELRCDPISGHTALYWYRQSLGQGLEFLIYFQGNSAPDKSGLPSDRFSAERTGGSVSTLTIQRTQQEDSAVYLCASSFSSGNSDTQYFGPGTRLTVL.

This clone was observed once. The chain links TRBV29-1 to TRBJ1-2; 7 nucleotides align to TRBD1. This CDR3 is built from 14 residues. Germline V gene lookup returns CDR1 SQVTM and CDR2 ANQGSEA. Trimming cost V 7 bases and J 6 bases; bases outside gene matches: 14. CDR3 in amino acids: CSALTGNGAHGYTF. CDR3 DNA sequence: TGCAGCGCCCTGACAGGGAACGGGGCCCATGGCTACACCTTC.

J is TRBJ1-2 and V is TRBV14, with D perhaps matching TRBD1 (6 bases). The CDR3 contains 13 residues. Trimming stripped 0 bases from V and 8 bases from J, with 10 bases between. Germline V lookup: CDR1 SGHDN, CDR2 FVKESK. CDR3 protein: CASSQDRGWGYTF. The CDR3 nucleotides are TGTGCCAGCAGCCAAGACAGGGGATGGGGCTACACCTTC.

As DNA, the CDR3 is TGTGCCACCAGTGAACCGCTAGCGGGGGGGCCCGCGGATGAGCAGTTCTTC. Translating gives CATSEPLAGGPADEQFF. This rearrangement joins TRBV24-1 to TRBJ2-1; the match to TRBD2 covers 12 bases. The CDR3 is made up of 17 amino acids. Germline assignment: CDR1 KGHDR and CDR2 SFDVKD. V was clipped by 4 bases and J by 8 bases; unmatched bases: 11.

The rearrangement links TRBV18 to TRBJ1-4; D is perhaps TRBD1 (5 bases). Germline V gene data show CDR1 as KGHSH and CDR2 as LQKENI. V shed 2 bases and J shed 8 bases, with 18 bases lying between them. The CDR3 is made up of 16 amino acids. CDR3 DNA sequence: TGTGCCAGCTCACCAACGCCAGCGGGACGGGGGGAAAAACTGTTTTTT. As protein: CASSPTPAGRGEKLFF.

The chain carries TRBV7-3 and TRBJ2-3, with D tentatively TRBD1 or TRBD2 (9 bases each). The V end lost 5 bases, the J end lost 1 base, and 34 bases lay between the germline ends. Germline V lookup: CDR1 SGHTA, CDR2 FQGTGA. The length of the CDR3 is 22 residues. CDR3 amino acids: CASSPNRTGANLAGVRTDTQYF. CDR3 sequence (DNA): TGTGCCAGCAGCCCCAATCGGACAGGGGCAAACTTAGCGGGAGTGCGCACAGATACGCAGTATTTT. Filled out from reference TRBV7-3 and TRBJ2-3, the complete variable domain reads GAGVSQTPSNKVTEKGKYVELRCDPISGHTALYWYRQSLGQGPEFLIYFQGTGAADDSGLPNDRFFAVRPEGSVSTLKIQRTERGDSAVYLCASSPNRTGANLAGVRTDTQYFGPGTRLTVL.

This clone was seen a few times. The CDR3 nucleotides are TGTGCCAGCAGCTTCCAAGCGGGGGGCCACAATGAGCAGTTCTTC. Its protein product is CASSFQAGGHNEQFF. V gene TRBV5-7 combines with J gene TRBJ2-1, with 9 bases that match TRBD2. TRBV5-7 is classed as an ORF, of uncertain function. The CDR3 runs 15 residues. The V segment lost 2 bases and the J segment 5 bases; nucleotides outside the gene matches: 5.

CDR3 residues: CASSRTSGRRNEQFF. The CDR3 bases are TGCGCCAGCAGTCGGACTAGCGGGAGGAGGAATGAGCAGTTCTTC. This chain uses TRBV10-1 with TRBJ2-1; 14 nucleotides align to TRBD2. The CDR3 is 15 residues long. V dropped 5 bases and J dropped 7; count of bases not matched to a gene: 4. CDR1 and CDR2 from the germline V gene are WNHNN and SYGVQD (reference sequence).

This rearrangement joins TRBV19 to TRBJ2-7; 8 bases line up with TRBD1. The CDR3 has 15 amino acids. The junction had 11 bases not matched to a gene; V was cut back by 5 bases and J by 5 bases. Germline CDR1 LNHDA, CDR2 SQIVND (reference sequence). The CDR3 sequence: CASSEGQARVNEQYF. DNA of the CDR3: TGTGCCAGTAGTGAGGGACAGGCGAGAGTCAACGAGCAGTACTTC.

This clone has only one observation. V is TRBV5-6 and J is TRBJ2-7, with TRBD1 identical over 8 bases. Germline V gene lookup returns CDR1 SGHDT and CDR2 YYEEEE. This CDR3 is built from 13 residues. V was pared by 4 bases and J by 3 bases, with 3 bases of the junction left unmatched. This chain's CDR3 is CASSQGQDYEQYF. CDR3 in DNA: TGTGCCAGCAGCCAGGGACAGGACTACGAGCAGTACTTC.

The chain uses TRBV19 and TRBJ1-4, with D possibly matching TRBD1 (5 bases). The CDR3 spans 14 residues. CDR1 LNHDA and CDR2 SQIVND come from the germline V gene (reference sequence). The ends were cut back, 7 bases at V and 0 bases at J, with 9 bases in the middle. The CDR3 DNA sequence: TGTGCCAGTAACAACAGGTCAACTAATGAAAAACTGTTTTTT. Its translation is CASNNRSTNEKLFF.

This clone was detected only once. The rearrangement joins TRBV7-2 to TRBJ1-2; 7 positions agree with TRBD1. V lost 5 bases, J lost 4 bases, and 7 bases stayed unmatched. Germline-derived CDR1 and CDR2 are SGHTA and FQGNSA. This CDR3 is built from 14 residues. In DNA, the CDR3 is TGTGCCAGCAGCCCCGACAGGGTGGGCTATGGCTACACCTTC. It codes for CASSPDRVGYGYTF.

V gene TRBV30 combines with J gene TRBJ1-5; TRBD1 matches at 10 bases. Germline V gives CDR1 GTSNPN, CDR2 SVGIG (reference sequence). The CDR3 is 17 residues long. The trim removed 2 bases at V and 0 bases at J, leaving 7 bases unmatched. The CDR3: CAWSPWTGGLSNQPQHF. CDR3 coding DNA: TGTGCCTGGAGTCCCTGGACAGGGGGTCTTAGCAATCAGCCCCAGCATTTT.

CDR3 region: CATSPSGRPSQETQYF. DNA for the CDR3: TGTGCCACCAGTCCTAGCGGGAGGCCCTCCCAAGAGACCCAGTACTTC. The V and J genes are TRBV24-1 and TRBJ2-5; 11 bases map to TRBD2. Germline V gene sequence: CDR1 KGHDR, CDR2 SFDVKD. This CDR3 comprises 16 residues. J gave up 1 base and V 6 bases, and 6 bases lay outside the gene matches.

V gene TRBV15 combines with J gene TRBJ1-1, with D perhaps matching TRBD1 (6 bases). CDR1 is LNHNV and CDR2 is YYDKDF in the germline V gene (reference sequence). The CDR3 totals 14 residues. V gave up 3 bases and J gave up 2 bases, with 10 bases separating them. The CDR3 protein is CATSRKTGNTEAFF. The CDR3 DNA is TGTGCCACCAGCAGGAAGACAGGAAACACTGAAGCTTTCTTT.

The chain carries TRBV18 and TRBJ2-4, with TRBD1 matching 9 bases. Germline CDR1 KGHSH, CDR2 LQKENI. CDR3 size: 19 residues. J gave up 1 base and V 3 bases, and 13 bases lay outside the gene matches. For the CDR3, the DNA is TGTGCCAGCTCACCCCTCCGGGTGGGACAGGGATTGGCCAAAAACATTCAGTACTTC. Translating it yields CASSPLRVGQGLAKNIQYF.

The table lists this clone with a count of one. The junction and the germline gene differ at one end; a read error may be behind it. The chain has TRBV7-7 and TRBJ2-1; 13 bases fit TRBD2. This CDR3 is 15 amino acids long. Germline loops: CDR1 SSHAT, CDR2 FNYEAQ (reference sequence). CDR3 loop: CASSFGLAGDDEQFF. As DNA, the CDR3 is TGTGCTAGCAGTTTCGGACTAGCGGGAGATGATGAGCAGTTCTTC.

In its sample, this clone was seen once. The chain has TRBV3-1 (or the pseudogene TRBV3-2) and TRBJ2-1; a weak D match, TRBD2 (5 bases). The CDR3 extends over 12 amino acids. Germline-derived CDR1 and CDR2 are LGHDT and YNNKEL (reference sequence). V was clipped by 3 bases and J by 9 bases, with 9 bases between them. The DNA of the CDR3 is TGTGCCAGCAGCCAGCGCGCGGGTGAGCAGTTCTTC. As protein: CASSQRAGEQFF.

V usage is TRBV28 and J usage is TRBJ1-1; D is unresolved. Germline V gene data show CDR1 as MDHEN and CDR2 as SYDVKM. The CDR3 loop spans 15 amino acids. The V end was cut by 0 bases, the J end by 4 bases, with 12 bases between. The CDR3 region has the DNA TGTGCCAGCAGTTTATGGTCGGGTCCGAGCACTGAAGCTTTCTTT. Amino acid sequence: CASSLWSGPSTEAFF.

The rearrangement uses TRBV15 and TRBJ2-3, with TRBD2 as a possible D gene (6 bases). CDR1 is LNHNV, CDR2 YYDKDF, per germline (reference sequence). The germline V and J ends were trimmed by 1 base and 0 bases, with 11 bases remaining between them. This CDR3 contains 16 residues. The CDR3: CATSRGGVTSTDTQYF. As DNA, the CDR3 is TGTGCCACCAGCAGAGGCGGGGTAACAAGCACAGATACGCAGTATTTT.

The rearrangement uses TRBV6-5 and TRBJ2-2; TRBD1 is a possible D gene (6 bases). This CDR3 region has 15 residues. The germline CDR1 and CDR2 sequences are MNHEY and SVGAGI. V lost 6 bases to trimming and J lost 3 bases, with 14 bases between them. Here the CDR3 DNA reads TGTGCCAGCAGGCCCTCCAGGGGTTACACCGGGGAGCTGTTTTTT. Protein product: CASRPSRGYTGELFF.

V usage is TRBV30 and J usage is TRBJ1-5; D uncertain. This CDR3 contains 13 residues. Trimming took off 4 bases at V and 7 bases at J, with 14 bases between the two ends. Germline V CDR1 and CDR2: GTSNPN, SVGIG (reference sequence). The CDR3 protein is CAWTRSLGQPQHF. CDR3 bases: TGTGCCTGGACCCGGAGTTTAGGACAGCCCCAGCATTTT.

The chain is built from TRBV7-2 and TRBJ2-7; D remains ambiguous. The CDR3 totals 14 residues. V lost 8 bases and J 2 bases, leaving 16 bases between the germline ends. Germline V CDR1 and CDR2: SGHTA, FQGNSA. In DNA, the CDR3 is TGTGCCAGCTCCAGAGGTGGCACCACCTACGAGCAGTACTTC. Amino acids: CASSRGGTTYEQYF.

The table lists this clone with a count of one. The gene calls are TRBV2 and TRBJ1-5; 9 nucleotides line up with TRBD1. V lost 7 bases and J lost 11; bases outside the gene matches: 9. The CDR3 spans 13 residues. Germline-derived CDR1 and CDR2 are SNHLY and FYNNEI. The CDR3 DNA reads TGTGCCAGCAAGCGGGAACAGGGGGCGGCCCAGCATTTT. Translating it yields CASKREQGAAQHF.

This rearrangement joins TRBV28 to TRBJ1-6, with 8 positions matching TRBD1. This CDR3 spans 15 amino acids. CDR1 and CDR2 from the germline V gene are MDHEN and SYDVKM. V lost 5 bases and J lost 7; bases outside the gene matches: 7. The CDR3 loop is CASSNRQGKNSPLHF. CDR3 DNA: TGTGCCAGCAGTAACAGACAGGGGAAGAATTCACCCCTCCACTTT.

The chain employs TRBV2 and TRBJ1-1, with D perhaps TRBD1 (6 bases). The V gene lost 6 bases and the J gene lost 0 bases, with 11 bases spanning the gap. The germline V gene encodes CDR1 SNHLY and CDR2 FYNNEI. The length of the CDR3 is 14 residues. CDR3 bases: TGTGCCAGCAGAAACAGGGCGATGAACACTGAAGCTTTCTTT. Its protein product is CASRNRAMNTEAFF.

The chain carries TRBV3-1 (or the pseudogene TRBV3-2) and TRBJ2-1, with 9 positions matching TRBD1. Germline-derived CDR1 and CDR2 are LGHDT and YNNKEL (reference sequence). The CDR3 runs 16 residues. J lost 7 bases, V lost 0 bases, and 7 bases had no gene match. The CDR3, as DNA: TGTGCCAGCAGCCAAGAGAAAACAGGGGGCGGTAATGAGCAGTTCTTC. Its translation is CASSQEKTGGGNEQFF.

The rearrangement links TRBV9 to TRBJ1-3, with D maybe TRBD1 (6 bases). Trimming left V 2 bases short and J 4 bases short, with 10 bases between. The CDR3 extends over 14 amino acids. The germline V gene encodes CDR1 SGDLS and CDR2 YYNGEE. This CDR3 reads CASSVGAQGNTIYF. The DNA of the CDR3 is TGTGCCAGCAGCGTGGGGGCGCAAGGAAACACCATATATTTT.

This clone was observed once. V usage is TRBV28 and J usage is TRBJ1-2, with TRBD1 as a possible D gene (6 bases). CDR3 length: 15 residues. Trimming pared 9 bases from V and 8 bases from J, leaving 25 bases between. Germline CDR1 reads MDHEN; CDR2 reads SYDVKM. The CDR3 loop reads CASSTGLRNYEGYTF. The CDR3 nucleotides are TGTGCCAGTTCGACAGGCCTACGTAACTATGAGGGCTACACCTTC.